The 12 T cell receptor beta chains below all came from one sample that was sequenced in a study of neoadjuvant anti-PD-1 for oral cavity cancer. Sequencing was performed with immunoSEQ multiplex PCR; in TCRdb, only in-frame clones are kept and a portion is missing. The sample has about 14,000 clones, less than 80% seen once; the top ten hold 2.5% to 3.5%. The time point is: after neoadjuvant nivolumab, at surgical resection. Sequenced material: PBMCs, taken after nivolumab (anti-PD-1) treatment. Receptors were obtained from a person aged 35-79 years with oral cavity squamous cell carcinoma.

V gene TRBV29-1 combines with J gene TRBJ2-1; TRBD2 aligns across 12 bases. After removal of 0 bases from V and 2 bases from J, the junction contained 5 bases not matched to a gene. Germline assignment: CDR1 SQVTM and CDR2 ANQGSEA. The CDR3 has 17 residues. CDR3 DNA sequence: TGCAGCGTTGAAGAATCAGGGACTAGCGGGCCCTACAATGAGCAGTTCTTC. Protein: CSVEESGTSGPYNEQFF.

This clone was seen a single time. This chain links TRBV19 with TRBJ2-2, with a weak D call TRBD1 (6 bases). CDR3 length: 16 residues. V was cut by 6 bases and J by 4 bases, with 18 bases left in between. The V gene's germline CDR1 is LNHDA and CDR2 SQIVND (reference sequence). The CDR3: CASSQLARTATGELFF. The CDR3 nucleotides read TGTGCCAGTAGCCAACTTGCTCGGACAGCCACCGGGGAGCTGTTTTTT.

V usage is TRBV4-2 and J usage is TRBJ2-7, with TRBD2 matching over 10 bases. V dropped 1 base and J dropped 4; count of bases not matched to a gene: 1. The CDR3 spans 14 residues. CDR1 and CDR2 from the germline V gene are LGHNA and YNFKEQ. This CDR3 is CASSQASGRYEQYF. As DNA, the CDR3 is TGTGCCAGCAGCCAAGCTAGCGGGAGATACGAGCAGTACTTC.

The J gene is TRBJ1-5, the V gene TRBV28; 11 positions match TRBD1. The CDR3 spans 13 residues. Per the germline V gene, CDR1 is MDHEN and CDR2 is SYDVKM. V lost 4 bases to trimming and J lost 11 bases; unmatched junction nucleotides: 4. The CDR3 here is CASSSGQGGTQHF. The CDR3 DNA reads as TGTGCCAGCAGTTCGGGACAGGGGGGGACCCAGCATTTT.

The J gene is TRBJ1-1, the V gene TRBV5-1; the D gene is possibly TRBD1 (5 bases). The germline V gene has CDR1 SGHRS and CDR2 YFSETQ. The V end was cut by 1 base, the J end by 1 base, with 8 bases between. CDR3 length: 14 residues. The DNA for the CDR3 is TGCGCCAGCAGCTTGTCGACAGCGAACACTGAAGCTTTCTTT. This encodes CASSLSTANTEAFF.

V gene TRBV27 combines with J gene TRBJ2-3, with D possibly TRBD1 on 6 matching bases. Germline V gene lookup returns CDR1 MNHEY and CDR2 SMNVEV (reference sequence). The CDR3 covers 16 residues. The V end lost 2 bases, the J end lost 6 bases, and 18 bases lay between the germline ends. The CDR3 bases are TGTGCCAGCAGTTTAATCCCCCGGACAGCCACGGATACGCAGTATTTT. Residues: CASSLIPRTATDTQYF.

This clone showed up just a few times. The chain has TRBV29-1 and TRBJ2-2; the match to TRBD1 covers 7 bases. This CDR3 contains 16 residues. Looked up from germline, CDR1 is SQVTM and CDR2 is ANQGSEA. V shed 0 bases and J 2 bases; nucleotides not matched to a gene: 6. In nucleotides, the CDR3 is TGCAGCGTTGAAGATGGGACAGCGACTAACACCGGGGAGCTGTTTTTT. Amino acid sequence: CSVEDGTATNTGELFF.

The count of this clone is one. The chain is built from TRBV7-3 and TRBJ2-4; D might be TRBD1 (6 bases). Trimming took 1 base from V and 3 from J, leaving 13 bases between them. Germline assignment: CDR1 SGHTA and CDR2 FQGTGA. This CDR3 region has 16 residues. The CDR3 sequence: CASSLIGGVDKNIQYF. As DNA, the CDR3 is TGTGCCAGCAGCTTAATAGGGGGAGTAGACAAAAACATTCAGTACTTC. Drawing the rest from reference TRBV7-3 and TRBJ2-4, the complete variable domain is GAGVSQTPSNKVTEKGKYVELRCDPISGHTALYWYRQSLGQGPEFLIYFQGTGAADDSGLPNDRFFAVRPEGSVSTLKIQRTERGDSAVYLCASSLIGGVDKNIQYFGAGTRLSVL.

The chain combines TRBV19 with TRBJ2-1, with D unresolved. The CDR3 is 14 amino acids. CDR1 and CDR2 from the germline V gene are LNHDA and SQIVND (reference sequence). Trimming took off 4 bases at V and 14 bases at J, with 21 bases between the two ends. CDR3 in amino acids: CASSRSAGHSPEFF. CDR3 nucleotides: TGTGCCAGTAGTAGGTCGGCAGGTCACTCCCCTGAGTTCTTC.

The CDR3 region has the DNA TGCGCCAGCAGCTTGGGACTCGGGGAATACGAGCAGTACTTC. Translating gives CASSLGLGEYEQYF. The rearrangement uses TRBV5-1 and TRBJ2-7; TRBD2 is a possible D gene (5 bases). The CDR3 consists of 14 residues. CDR1 and CDR2 (germline): SGHRS, YFSETQ. The ends were cut back, 0 bases at V and 4 bases at J, with 11 bases in the middle.

This chain links TRBV7-9 with TRBJ2-1, with 12 bases matching TRBD2. Looked up from germline, CDR1 is SEHNR and CDR2 is FQNEAQ (reference sequence). Losses at the gene ends were 5 bases for V and 2 bases for J; bases not matched to a gene: 10. The CDR3 extends over 18 amino acids. CDR3 residues: CASSKRLAGEGTYNEQFF. CDR3 DNA sequence: TGTGCCAGCAGCAAACGACTAGCGGGAGAAGGGACCTACAATGAGCAGTTCTTC.

V gene TRBV2 combines with J gene TRBJ2-3; the D is unclear. Germline CDR1 SNHLY, CDR2 FYNNEI. The ends were cut back, 3 bases at V and 1 base at J, with 8 bases in the middle. CDR3 length: 14 amino acids. For the CDR3, the DNA is TGTGCCAGCAGTGAGAGGTCTGGCACAGATACGCAGTATTTT. Amino acid sequence: CASSERSGTDTQYF.